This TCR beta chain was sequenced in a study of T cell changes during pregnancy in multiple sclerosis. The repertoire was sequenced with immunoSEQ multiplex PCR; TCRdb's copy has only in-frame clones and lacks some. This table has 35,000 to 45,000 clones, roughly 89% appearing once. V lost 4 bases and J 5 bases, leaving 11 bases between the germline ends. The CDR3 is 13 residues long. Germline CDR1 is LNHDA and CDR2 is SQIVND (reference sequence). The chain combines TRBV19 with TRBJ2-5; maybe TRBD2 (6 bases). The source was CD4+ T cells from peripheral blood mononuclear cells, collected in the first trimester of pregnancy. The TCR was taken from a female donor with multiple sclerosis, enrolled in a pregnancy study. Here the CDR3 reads CASSKEGLETQYF. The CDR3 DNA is TGTGCCAGTAGTAAGGAGGGTCTGGAGACCCAGTACTTC.